What follows are 25 T cell receptor beta chains derived from one specimen sequenced in a study of memory CD4+ T cells and cytomegalovirus serostatus. Profiling relied on immunoSEQ multiplex PCR, and the TCRdb table lists in-frame clones only, not all of them. The repertoire holds fewer than 75,000 clones, more than 60% seen once, with less than 0.95% in the top ten. The sort gate was single viable CD3+CD4+CD8-CD45RO+ cells for memory CD4+ T cells. The sample comprised memory CD4+ T cells from blood. The receptor set was obtained from an adult in good health and CMV-seronegative.

This chain uses TRBV2 with TRBJ1-6; tentatively, D is TRBD1 (6 bases). The CDR3 runs to 14 residues. Germline V lookup: CDR1 SNHLY, CDR2 FYNNEI. Trimming stripped 4 bases from V and 9 bases from J, with 13 bases between. The CDR3 sequence is CASSVFRGGSPLHF. Written as DNA, the CDR3 is TGTGCCAGCAGTGTCTTCAGGGGAGGTTCACCCCTCCACTTT.

The V and J genes are TRBV10-1 and TRBJ2-5; 8 nucleotides match TRBD2. The CDR3 consists of 15 residues. Per the germline V gene, CDR1 is WNHNN and CDR2 is SYGVQD (reference sequence). With 9 bases clipped from V and 0 bases from J, the junction kept 9 bases outside the gene matches. In DNA, the CDR3 is TGCGCCAGTTCGAAAAGTAGCGGGAACCAAGAGACCCAGTACTTC. Protein product: CASSKSSGNQETQYF.

The chain links TRBV5-1 to TRBJ1-4, with D hard to call. The CDR3 length is 14 residues. Germline CDR1 is SGHRS and CDR2 is YFSETQ. The V and J ends lost 0 bases and 6 bases respectively, with 9 bases between them. The CDR3 here is CASSLVAGDEKLFF. The CDR3 DNA reads TGCGCCAGCAGCTTGGTTGCCGGGGATGAAAAACTGTTTTTT.

This clone has a handful of counts. Other DNA sequences in this specimen translate into the identical CDR3. The gene calls are TRBV5-1 and TRBJ1-2, with TRBD1 matching 11 bases. V lost 0 bases to trimming and J lost 8 bases; unmatched junction nucleotides: 6. This CDR3 region has 15 residues. Looked up from germline, CDR1 is SGHRS and CDR2 is YFSETQ. The CDR3 sequence: CASSLAGTGGEGYTF. The CDR3 DNA is TGCGCCAGCAGCTTGGCCGGGACAGGGGGGGAAGGCTACACCTTC.

The chain joins TRBV4-1 to TRBJ2-1; D ambiguous. Trimming cost V 5 bases and J 0 bases, with 11 bases left between them. The CDR3 loop spans 15 amino acids. The germline CDR1 and CDR2 sequences are MGHRA and YSYEKL. Written as DNA, the CDR3 is TGCGCCAGCAGCATCGGTGAGAGCTCCTACAATGAGCAGTTCTTC. Amino acids: CASSIGESSYNEQFF.

The chain employs TRBV7-6 and TRBJ2-1; 15 nucleotides match TRBD2. Germline-derived CDR1 and CDR2 are SGHVS and FNYEAQ. The trim removed 1 base at V and 4 bases at J, leaving 5 bases unmatched. The CDR3 totals 18 residues. Written as DNA, the CDR3 is TGTGCCAGCAGCTTAGAGGGACTAGCGGGGGGCGCTTACAATGAGCAGTTCTTC. Its translation: CASSLEGLAGGAYNEQFF.

The chain carries TRBV5-1 and TRBJ1-1; a weak D match, TRBD1 (6 bases). V dropped 4 bases and J dropped 3 bases, with 16 bases sitting between them. The CDR3 spans 15 residues. CDR1 is SGHRS and CDR2 is YFSETQ in the germline V gene. In DNA, the CDR3 is TGCGCCAGCAGCGGGGGGGCGGCCAAGGACACTGAAGCTTTCTTT. It specifies CASSGGAAKDTEAFF.

The chain uses TRBV9 and TRBJ1-2, with D maybe TRBD1 (5 bases). Germline V gene sequence: CDR1 SGDLS, CDR2 YYNGEE. The CDR3 runs to 14 residues. Deletions cut 0 bases from V and 5 bases from J, with 11 bases between. CDR3 DNA sequence: TGTGCCAGCAGCGTAGTTGACAGAACTTATGGCTACACCTTC. Encoded protein: CASSVVDRTYGYTF.

This clone appeared a single time. The junction departs from germline at one end; a sequencing error may be responsible. This rearrangement joins TRBV30 to TRBJ2-1; tentatively, D is TRBD1 or TRBD2 (5 bases each). The CDR3 is 12 residues long. Germline CDR1 and CDR2: GTSNPN and SVGIG (reference sequence). The CDR3 region is CAWSPGTISRLF. The CDR3 bases are TGTGCCTGGAGTCCCGGGACCATTAGCCGGCTCTTC.

The chain is built from TRBV7-2 and TRBJ2-7; no clear D. The CDR3 runs to 14 residues. Germline values: CDR1 SGHTA, CDR2 FQGNSA. V lost 4 bases to trimming and J lost 4 bases, with 14 bases between them. In DNA, the CDR3 is TGTGCCAGCAGCTCCACCGCGAATGGGTACGAGCAGTACTTC. Translated, it gives CASSSTANGYEQYF. The entire variable domain, with the rest obtained from reference TRBV7-2 and TRBJ2-7, is as follows: GAGVSQSPSNKVTEKGKDVELRCDPISGHTALYWYRQSLGQGLEFLIYFQGNSAPDKSGLPSDRFSAERTGGSVSTLTIQRTQQEDSAVYLCASSSTANGYEQYFGPGTRLTVT.

V is TRBV2 and J is TRBJ2-4; D is undetermined. Trimming left V 4 bases short and J 0 bases short, with 16 bases between. Germline V CDR1 and CDR2: SNHLY, FYNNEI. The CDR3 is 17 residues long. CDR3 region: CASSVRRGSVAKNIQYF. The CDR3 nucleotides read TGTGCCAGCAGTGTCCGTCGTGGCAGTGTAGCCAAAAACATTCAGTACTTC.

The chain couples TRBV5-1 to TRBJ1-2, with D hard to call. V was shortened by 4 bases and J by 4 bases, with 14 bases between the two germline ends. The CDR3 consists of 14 residues. Looked up from germline, CDR1 is SGHRS and CDR2 is YFSETQ. CDR3 loop: CASSAQTTGYGYTF. CDR3 DNA: TGCGCCAGCAGCGCACAGACAACGGGCTATGGCTACACCTTC.

This clone is a singleton in its sample. V gene TRBV5-1 combines with J gene TRBJ1-1; 7 bases map to TRBD1. V lost 4 bases, J lost 3 bases, and 6 bases stayed unmatched. The CDR3 runs 14 residues. Looked up from germline, CDR1 is SGHRS and CDR2 is YFSETQ. CDR3 protein: CASSPFDRDTEAFF. DNA of the CDR3: TGCGCCAGCAGCCCTTTCGACAGGGACACTGAAGCTTTCTTT.

V gene TRBV5-1 combines with J gene TRBJ2-5; possibly TRBD2 for D (6 bases). Trimming took 6 bases from V and 5 from J, leaving 17 bases between them. The CDR3 spans 14 residues. Germline V gene data show CDR1 as SGHRS and CDR2 as YFSETQ. In DNA, the CDR3 is TGCGCCAGCAACTTAGGAGGGAACCGGGAGACCCAGTACTTC. It encodes CASNLGGNRETQYF.

The chain couples TRBV19 to TRBJ2-3, with TRBD2 identical over 8 bases. The V segment lost 1 base and the J segment 4 bases; nucleotides outside the gene matches: 1. The CDR3 length is 14 residues. Germline V lookup: CDR1 LNHDA, CDR2 SQIVND (reference sequence). In DNA, the CDR3 is TGTGCCAGTAGTATAGCGGGGGGGCCAGATACGCAGTATTTT. As protein: CASSIAGGPDTQYF. Based on the CDR3 plus reference TRBV19 and TRBJ2-3, the full variable domain is DGGITQSPKYLFRKEGQNVTLSCEQNLNHDAMYWYRQDPGQGLRLIYYSQIVNDFQKGDIAEGYSVSREKKESFPLTVTSAQKNPTAFYLCASSIAGGPDTQYFGPGTRLTVL.

The chain uses TRBV5-1 and TRBJ2-7, with TRBD2 identical over 7 bases. With 3 bases clipped from V and 3 bases from J, the junction kept 9 bases outside the gene matches. Per germline, CDR1 SGHRS and CDR2 YFSETQ. This CDR3 spans 15 amino acids. The CDR3 nucleotides are TGCGCCAGCAGCTCCCAGCGGGGAGGCAACTACGAGCAGTACTTC. This translates into CASSSQRGGNYEQYF.

The CDR3 bases are TGCGCCAGCAGCTCGTCAGGGATGCGAGAGACCCAGTACTTC. Translating it yields CASSSSGMRETQYF. This chain uses TRBV5-1 with TRBJ2-5; perhaps TRBD1 as D (5 bases). The CDR3 extends over 14 amino acids. V lost 3 bases to trimming and J lost 4 bases, with 13 bases between them. Germline-derived CDR1 and CDR2 are SGHRS and YFSETQ.

This chain uses TRBV30 with TRBJ1-2; 7 bases map to TRBD1. The germline CDR1 and CDR2 sequences are GTSNPN and SVGIG (reference sequence). V was clipped by 4 bases and J by 5 bases; unmatched bases: 7. This CDR3 has 13 residues. CDR3 bases: TGTGCCTGGACCCCAGGGGGAGGGTATGGCTACACCTTC. As protein: CAWTPGGGYGYTF.

This clone has just a few counts. The chain couples TRBV19 to TRBJ2-5; no definite D call. Trimming cost V 4 bases and J 4 bases, with 13 bases left between them. Germline CDR1 LNHDA, CDR2 SQIVND (reference sequence). The length of the CDR3 is 14 residues. DNA of the CDR3: TGTGCCAGTAGTACAACCCGGTTAGGAGAGACCCAGTACTTC. Translated: CASSTTRLGETQYF.

This chain uses TRBV5-1 with TRBJ2-7; D remains unclear. Germline lookup yields CDR1 SGHRS and CDR2 YFSETQ. The CDR3 has 15 amino acids. V gave up 0 bases and J gave up 4 bases, with 14 bases separating them. This CDR3 reads CASSLAPGESYEQYF. DNA of the CDR3: TGCGCCAGCAGCTTGGCTCCAGGAGAATCGTACGAGCAGTACTTC.

The chain has TRBV30 and TRBJ1-2; the D is unclear. This CDR3 region has 12 residues. V gave up 5 bases and J gave up 8 bases, with 15 bases separating them. In germline, CDR1 is GTSNPN, CDR2 SVGIG (reference sequence). For the CDR3, the DNA is TGTGCCTGGGAGGGTCTTATGCGCGGCTACACCTTC. Protein product: CAWEGLMRGYTF.

The gene calls are TRBV11-2 and TRBJ2-3; D is unclear. Germline values: CDR1 SGHAT, CDR2 FQNNGV. The CDR3 runs 15 residues. Trimming took off 5 bases at V and 2 bases at J, with 14 bases between the two ends. The DNA of the CDR3 is TGTGCCAGCAGCGGAGAGGCCGGTGTCACAGATACGCAGTATTTT. Amino acid sequence: CASSGEAGVTDTQYF.

This clone was detected once. This chain links TRBV2 with TRBJ2-3; D may be TRBD1 or TRBD2 (6 bases each). V was pared by 8 bases and J by 3 bases, with 15 bases between. Germline V CDR1 and CDR2: SNHLY, FYNNEI. This CDR3 spans 14 amino acids. Here the CDR3 DNA reads TGTGCCAGCGGACGGGGGCATCGAACAGATACGCAGTATTTT. As protein: CASGRGHRTDTQYF.

This chain joins TRBV18 and TRBJ1-4; D gene ambiguous. The CDR3 has 16 residues. Germline V gives CDR1 KGHSH, CDR2 LQKENI. V was clipped by 2 bases and J by 5 bases, with 15 bases between them. This chain's CDR3 is CASSPGVRRRNEKLFF. The CDR3 coding sequence is TGTGCCAGCTCACCAGGGGTGCGGCGGCGGAATGAAAAACTGTTTTTT.

This clone turned up a few times. V gene TRBV12-5 combines with J gene TRBJ2-1, with 12 bases identical to TRBD2. CDR1 LGHNT and CDR2 FRNRAP come from the germline V gene. The CDR3 is 21 residues long. V lost 5 bases to trimming and J lost 4 bases; unmatched junction nucleotides: 21. The CDR3 DNA sequence: TGTGCTAGTGGTCCCCTCTCTCCTGGACTAGCGGGACGAGGGGTTTACAATGAGCAGTTCTTC. Its translation: CASGPLSPGLAGRGVYNEQFF. Looking up the rest from reference TRBV12-5 and TRBJ2-1 gives the full variable domain: DARVTQTPRHKVTEMGQEVTMRCQPILGHNTVFWYRQTMMQGLELLAYFRNRAPLDDSGMPKDRFSAEMPDATLATLKIQPSEPRDSAVYFCASGPLSPGLAGRGVYNEQFFGPGTRLTVL.